This is a list of T cell receptor beta chains from one sample in a study of T-cell memory formation after mild COVID-19. TCRdb reprocessed the 5' RACE reads with MiXCR, giving one entry per CDR3 protein. This sample has 280,000 or so distinct CDR3 sequences; over 15% occur once, and the top ten carry 23%. The sequenced material came from PBMCs or a T cell subset sorted from them (not recorded which). The receptor set was obtained from a young man who had mild COVID-19 (a few samples of this study predate the infection). Cell type and time point are not known. Both conserved end residues are part of each CDR3. A D gene is named only where the DNA matches it firmly. Some rows mark clone size as missing; the rest say once, few, many or name a class of expanded clone.

D gene	V gene	J gene	clone size	CDR3 DNA	CDR3 protein
NA	TRBV24-1	TRBJ1-2	NA	TGTGCCACCAGTGATTTCCCGGAATCTAACTATGGCTACACCTTC	CATSDFPESNYGYTF
NA	TRBV9	TRBJ2-5	few	TGTGCCAGCAGCGCTGGGCGTACGCAAGAGACCCAGTACTTC	CASSAGRTQETQYF
TRBD1	TRBV27	TRBJ1-5	NA	TGTGCCAGCGGGAAAGGACAGGGAACCCAGCCCCAGCATTTT	CASGKGQGTQPQHF
NA	TRBV14	TRBJ1-3	NA	TGTGCCAGCAGCCCGGGGATCGGAAACACCATATATTTT	CASSPGIGNTIYF
NA	TRBV11-2	TRBJ2-5	few	TGTGCCAGCAGCAATGATCTGGAGACCCAGTACTTC	CASSNDLETQYF
TRBD1	TRBV5-1	TRBJ2-3	few	TGCGCCAGCAGCCCGGGACAGATCACAGATACGCAGTATTTT	CASSPGQITDTQYF
TRBD1	TRBV6-6	TRBJ1-3	NA	TGTGCCAGCAGTTACTCGGGCCCTCAGGGGGCATTAGAAAACACCATATATTTT	CASSYSGPQGALENTIYF
TRBD1	TRBV6-6	TRBJ1-1	few	TGTGCCAGCAGTTACTCGACAGGGAGGGGGACTGAAGCTTTCTTT	CASSYSTGRGTEAFF
NA	TRBV4-2	TRBJ1-1	NA	TGTGCCAGCAGCCAAAGTGAGACGAACACTGAAGCTTTCTTT	CASSQSETNTEAFF
TRBD1	TRBV7-6	TRBJ2-7	NA	TGTGCCAGCAGCTCTAACAGGGGGCGGGGCTCCTACGAGCAGTACTTC	CASSSNRGRGSYEQYF
NA	TRBV5-1	TRBJ2-1	few	TGCGCCAGCAGCGTACGCCCCGGGACGGGGAACAATGAGCAGTTCTTC	CASSVRPGTGNNEQFF
TRBD2	TRBV3-1	TRBJ2-4	once	TGTGCCAGCAGCCCATGGGGGGAGGGGTTATCGAACATTCAGTACTTC	CASSPWGEGLSNIQYF
NA	TRBV13	TRBJ2-5	NA	TGTGCCAGCAGCTTAAGGTCGGGGGAGACCCAAGAGACCCAGTACTTC	CASSLRSGETQETQYF
NA	TRBV7-2	TRBJ2-5	many	TGTGCCAGCAGCTTAAGGTCGACAGACCCGGAGACCCAGTACTTC	CASSLRSTDPETQYF
TRBD2	TRBV25-1	TRBJ2-3	NA	TGTGCCAGCAGCGTTCGGACTAGCTCGGCGGGAGTCGATACGCAGTATTTT	CASSVRTSSAGVDTQYF
NA	TRBV19	TRBJ2-1	few	TGTGCCAGTAGATCAGACTGGACAGTTTACAATGAGCAGTTCTTC	CASRSDWTVYNEQFF
TRBD1	TRBV6-2/TRBV6-3	TRBJ2-7	NA	TGTGCCACCTCAAGCGGGACAGGGGTCTCCTACGAGCAGTACTTC	CATSSGTGVSYEQYF
TRBD2	TRBV7-8	TRBJ2-6	many	TGTGCCAGCAATAGACTAGCGGCTAACTCTGGGGCCAACGTCCTGACTTTC	CASNRLAANSGANVLTF
TRBD1	TRBV28	TRBJ1-2	NA	TGTGCCAGCAGCTCAGGGGGCAGTTCGAGCTATGGCTACACCTTC	CASSSGGSSSYGYTF
NA	TRBV6-5	TRBJ1-2	NA	TGTGCCAGCACGCCCTTCACCGGGACAAGGAATGGCTACACCTTC	CASTPFTGTRNGYTF
NA	TRBV12-3/TRBV12-4	TRBJ1-2	NA	TGTGCCAGCAGTTTAGGGCAGCGAATCAACTATGGCTACACCTTC	CASSLGQRINYGYTF
TRBD1	TRBV19	TRBJ1-5	NA	TGTGCCAGTAGTTGGGGACAGATCAATCAGCCCCAGCATTTT	CASSWGQINQPQHF
TRBD2	TRBV2	TRBJ2-1	once	TGTGCCAGCATGACTAGCGGGAACTCCTACAATGAGCAGTTCTTC	CASMTSGNSYNEQFF
TRBD2	TRBV11-3	TRBJ2-3	NA	TGTGCCAGCAGCTCCGGACTAGCGGGTTACGATACGCAGTATTTT	CASSSGLAGYDTQYF
NA	TRBV12-3/TRBV12-4	TRBJ1-1	NA	TGTGCCAGCAGTTTGGGTGGGGTCACTGAAGCTTTCTTT	CASSLGGVTEAFF
NA	TRBV5-1	TRBJ2-3	many	TGCGCCAGCAGCTTGTGGTCGGCAGATACGCAGTATTTT	CASSLWSADTQYF
NA	TRBV30	TRBJ1-1	NA	TGTGCCTGGGGTCGAAAGCAGGGCACTGAAGCTTTCTTT	CAWGRKQGTEAFF
NA	TRBV5-1	TRBJ2-7	few	TGCGCCAGCAGCTCCTATCCGGGGCCGGACTACGAGCAGTACTTC	CASSSYPGPDYEQYF
NA	TRBV12-3/TRBV12-4	TRBJ2-5	many	TGTGCCAGCGGGCTAGACCAAGAGACCCAGTACTTC	CASGLDQETQYF
NA	TRBV6-5	TRBJ2-1	few	TGTGCCAGCAGTTCCACAGGGAAGGCCTACAATGAGCAGTTCTTC	CASSSTGKAYNEQFF
TRBD1	TRBV10-3	TRBJ1-2	NA	TGTGCCATCAGAATAACACAGGGGGCAGGCTATGGCTACACCTTC	CAIRITQGAGYGYTF
TRBD1	TRBV6-2/TRBV6-3	TRBJ2-2	NA	TGTGCCAGCAGTTACCGGACAGGGGGACTCACCGGGGAGCTGTTTTTT	CASSYRTGGLTGELFF
NA	TRBV10-3	TRBJ2-7	few	TGTGCCATCAGTGAGTTGGACGGGGGCTCCTACGAGCAGTACTTC	CAISELDGGSYEQYF
NA	TRBV10-2	TRBJ2-4	NA	TGCGCCAGCTTCGGTACCCCAGGAAACATTCAGTACTTC	CASFGTPGNIQYF
NA	TRBV4-3	TRBJ2-3	few	TGCGCCAGCAGCCAAGAGTGGACCCAATACCAGGGACACACAGATACGCAGTATTTT	CASSQEWTQYQGHTDTQYF
TRBD1	TRBV11-1	TRBJ1-1	few	TGTGCCAGCAGCTTAATTCCAGGGGGCACTGAAGCTTTCTTT	CASSLIPGGTEAFF
NA	TRBV5-5	TRBJ1-3	NA	TGTGCCAGCAGCTCATCGGGGGCAGCTGGAAACACCATATATTTT	CASSSSGAAGNTIYF
TRBD1	TRBV20-1	TRBJ2-5	NA	TGCAGTGCTAGAGATCTTGCCGTGACAGGGGGCGAAGAGACCCAGTACTTC	CSARDLAVTGGEETQYF
NA	TRBV10-3	TRBJ1-2	NA	TGTGCCATCAGTGAAACCGGGGACTACACCTTC	CAISETGDYTF
TRBD1	TRBV6-4	TRBJ2-1	few	TGTGCCAGCAGTGCCGGCCCGGGACAGTACAATGAGCAGTTCTTC	CASSAGPGQYNEQFF
NA	TRBV18	TRBJ2-5	few	TGTGCCAGCTCACTAACGTACCAAGAGACCCAGTACTTC	CASSLTYQETQYF
TRBD1	TRBV10-3	TRBJ1-2	few	TGTGCCACAGACGGGGACGGACAGGCACTTAACTATGGCTACACCTTC	CATDGDGQALNYGYTF
NA	TRBV25-1	TRBJ1-6	NA	TGTGCCAGCAGTCCAGGGTATAATTCACCCCTCCACTTT	CASSPGYNSPLHF
NA	TRBV5-8	TRBJ2-3	NA	TGTGCCAGCAGCTTGCCTGGGGCCTACACAGATACGCAGTATTTT	CASSLPGAYTDTQYF
NA	TRBV4-1	TRBJ1-5	few	TGCGCCAGCAGCTCTCCGTACCGGGAGGGGGGTCAGCCCCAGCATTTT	CASSSPYREGGQPQHF
TRBD1	TRBV12-3/TRBV12-4	TRBJ1-2	few	TGTGCCAGCACCCCCCGGGACAGGGAGTATGGCTACACCTTC	CASTPRDREYGYTF
TRBD2	TRBV2	TRBJ2-2	NA	TGTGCCAGCAGGGGACTATACACCGGGGAGCTGTTTTTT	CASRGLYTGELFF
TRBD1	TRBV15	TRBJ2-7	NA	TGTGCCACCAGCAGAGAGAGGACAGGGGTGGACGAGCAGTACTTC	CATSRERTGVDEQYF
NA	TRBV6-5	TRBJ1-2	few	TGTGCCAGCAGTCTAAGGGAATTCTATGGCTACACCTTC	CASSLREFYGYTF
TRBD2	TRBV10-3	TRBJ2-7	NA	TGTGCCATCGCGGGGGGCAGGGCGGACGAGCAGTACTTC	CAIAGGRADEQYF
NA	TRBV12-3/TRBV12-4	TRBJ2-7	NA	TGTGCCAGCAGTTTAGGGACACTCGAGCAGTACTTC	CASSLGTLEQYF
NA	TRBV7-6	TRBJ1-1	few	TGTGCCAGCAGCTTGGTGGGGAGGGGCACGGGCACTGAAGCTTTCTTT	CASSLVGRGTGTEAFF
TRBD1	TRBV28	TRBJ1-5	NA	TGTGCCAGCAACGGTGGGACAGGGGCTCAGCCCCAGCATTTT	CASNGGTGAQPQHF